The 27 T cell receptor beta chains below were found in one sample sequenced in a study of T cells in Graves' hyperthyroidism and ophthalmopathy. Amplified TCR beta CDR3 regions came from RNA transcripts. First-round RT-PCR with HTBI primers amplified the TCR CDR3 region. Each CDR3 protein gets one entry after TCRdb re-called the multiplex PCR reads with MiXCR. In the table there are roughly 700,000 distinct CDR3 sequences, 30% to 40% of which are singletons. Sequencing was done on a sample of blood. Source of these receptors: a woman aged 40 to 50 with Graves' hyperthyroidism.

This clonotype was picked up a small number of times. The gene calls are TRBV4-3 and TRBJ1-1, with 7 bases identical to TRBD1. This CDR3 is built from 18 residues. V was clipped by 1 base and J by 3 bases; unmatched bases: 14. CDR1 LGHNA and CDR2 YSLEER come from the germline V gene. As DNA, the CDR3 is TGCGCCAGCAGCCAAGGAATTCCGCGACAGGGTACGCACACTGAAGCTTTCTTT. Its translation: CASSQGIPRQGTHTEAFF.

This chain links TRBV24-1 with TRBJ2-3; no clear D gene. The CDR3 runs to 13 residues. The germline V gene has CDR1 KGHDR and CDR2 SFDVKD. The V gene lost 7 bases and the J gene lost 5 bases, with 12 bases spanning the gap. The CDR3 protein is CATSGPDLDTQYF. CDR3 sequence (DNA): TGTGCCACCAGCGGACCTGATTTAGATACGCAGTATTTT.

This clonotype was seen a handful of times. The gene calls are TRBV29-1 and TRBJ1-1; D ambiguous. The ends were cut back, 4 bases at V and 1 base at J, with 13 bases in the middle. The CDR3 is 14 amino acids. In germline, CDR1 is SQVTM, CDR2 ANQGSEA. The CDR3 DNA follows: TGCAGCGTTGGTCGTAGGTCTGGGAACACTGAAGCTTTCTTT. The encoded protein is CSVGRRSGNTEAFF.

This clonotype was detected once. This rearrangement joins TRBV29-1 to TRBJ1-5; 10 bases fit TRBD1. Germline-derived CDR1 and CDR2 are SQVTM and ANQGSEA. Trimming cost V 4 bases and J 3 bases; bases outside gene matches: 3. This CDR3 is 14 amino acids long. The CDR3 reads CSVGGTGVNQPQHF. The CDR3 DNA reads as TGCAGCGTTGGCGGGACAGGGGTCAATCAGCCCCAGCATTTT.

This clonotype was seen at least ten times. The V call is TRBV7-2, the J call TRBJ1-2; no clear D. Trimming pared 2 bases from V and 2 bases from J, leaving 12 bases between. The CDR3 length is 15 residues. CDR1 is SGHTA and CDR2 is FQGNSA in the germline V gene. CDR3 protein: CASSLYTGFNYGYTF. As DNA, the CDR3 is TGTGCCAGCAGCTTATATACGGGTTTCAACTATGGCTACACCTTC. The entire variable domain, with the rest obtained from reference TRBV7-2 and TRBJ1-2, is as follows: GAGVSQSPSNKVTEKGKDVELRCDPISGHTALYWYRQSLGQGLEFLIYFQGNSAPDKSGLPSDRFSAERTGGSVSTLTIQRTQQEDSAVYLCASSLYTGFNYGYTFGSGTRLTVV.

The chain joins TRBV30 to TRBJ2-6; D call uncertain. This CDR3 region has 12 residues. V was clipped by 3 bases and J by 4 bases, with 4 bases between them. Germline V lookup: CDR1 GTSNPN, CDR2 SVGIG (reference sequence). The CDR3 here is CAWSNGANVLTF. The DNA for the CDR3 is TGTGCCTGGAGCAACGGGGCCAACGTCCTGACTTTC.

There are many counts of this clonotype. In nucleotides, the CDR3 is TGTGCCAGCACGCCAGGCGAGGCGCCCCAGCATTTT. Residues: CASTPGEAPQHF. The chain is built from TRBV12-3 or TRBV12-4 and TRBJ1-5; D is unresolved. Trimming pared 7 bases from V and 9 bases from J, leaving 13 bases between. The CDR3 runs 12 residues.

The chain is built from TRBV7-2 and TRBJ2-5; TRBD1 agrees at 11 bases. Germline-derived CDR1 and CDR2 are SGHTA and FQGNSA. The CDR3 runs 14 residues. V shed 6 bases and J 5 bases; nucleotides not matched to a gene: 5. CDR3 coding DNA: TGTGCCAGCAGTTCGGGACAGGGGGACGAGACCCAGTACTTC. Translation: CASSSGQGDETQYF.

V and J are TRBV7-3 and TRBJ2-5, with D hard to call. Germline CDR1 SGHTA, CDR2 FQGTGA. This CDR3 spans 14 amino acids. Trimming removed 5 bases from V and 5 bases from J, with 15 bases in between. The CDR3 coding sequence is TGTGCCAGCAGCCCCGATTTAGCCGGGGAGACCCAGTACTTC. Residues: CASSPDLAGETQYF.

The chain employs TRBV6-5 and TRBJ1-1; a weak D match, TRBD1 (5 bases). V was trimmed by 6 bases and J by 7 bases, leaving 15 bases between them. CDR3 size: 13 residues. Germline values: CDR1 MNHEY, CDR2 SVGAGI. In nucleotides, the CDR3 is TGTGCCAGCAGCCCTACTAGGGGAGTTGAAGCTTTCTTT. Its translation is CASSPTRGVEAFF.

The rearrangement links TRBV6-6 to TRBJ2-5; 9 bases agree with TRBD1. The CDR3 has 15 residues. V was clipped by 6 bases and J by 4 bases; unmatched bases: 9. Germline V gives CDR1 MNHNY, CDR2 SVGAGI (reference sequence). CDR3: CASRGDRATRETQYF. DNA of the CDR3: TGTGCCAGCAGGGGGGACAGGGCTACGAGAGAGACCCAGTACTTC.

The chain has TRBV2 and TRBJ1-3; D remains ambiguous. Deletions cut 6 bases from V and 0 bases from J, with 9 bases between. This CDR3 comprises 14 residues. Germline V gene lookup returns CDR1 SNHLY and CDR2 FYNNEI. Written as DNA, the CDR3 is TGTGCCAGCAGCCAAATGTCCTCTGGAAACACCATATATTTT. It encodes CASSQMSSGNTIYF.

J is TRBJ1-1 and V is TRBV6-6, with 7 bases identical to TRBD1. The CDR3 totals 14 residues. Per germline, CDR1 MNHNY and CDR2 SVGAGI (reference sequence). Trimming took 6 bases from V and 3 from J; bases not matched to a gene: 7. The CDR3 is CASRREGADTEAFF. DNA for the CDR3: TGTGCCAGCAGGCGTGAGGGGGCGGACACTGAAGCTTTCTTT.

This clonotype was seen more than once but under ten times. The chain employs TRBV6-6 and TRBJ2-7, with 8 bases fitting TRBD1. Germline CDR1 MNHNY, CDR2 SVGAGI (reference sequence). With V trimmed by 0 bases and J by 4 bases, 5 bases remained unmatched. The CDR3 is 15 amino acids. CDR3 sequence: CASSYSRHRGYEQYF. The CDR3 bases are TGTGCCAGCAGTTACTCGAGGCACAGGGGGTACGAGCAGTACTTC.

This clonotype was seen more than once but under ten times. V gene TRBV4-1 combines with J gene TRBJ1-2; 8 bases match TRBD1. The CDR3 length is 14 residues. With 4 bases clipped from V and 3 bases from J, the junction kept 4 bases outside the gene matches. The germline gives CDR1 MGHRA, CDR2 YSYEKL. CDR3 in DNA: TGCGCCAGCAGCCCCGCGACAGGGGACTATGGCTACACCTTC. Residues: CASSPATGDYGYTF.

In this sample, this clonotype turned up many times. J is TRBJ1-6 and V is TRBV7-8; possibly TRBD1 for D (6 bases). Trimming removed 5 bases from V and 7 bases from J, with 15 bases in between. CDR3 length equals 15 residues. Germline CDR1 is SGHVS and CDR2 is FQNEAQ. In DNA, the CDR3 is TGTGCCAGCAGCCCGGAGGGGGGAGCGAATTCACCCCTCCACTTT. Protein: CASSPEGGANSPLHF.

V and J are TRBV9 and TRBJ1-2; 9 positions match TRBD1. CDR3 length equals 14 residues. The germline gives CDR1 SGDLS, CDR2 YYNGEE. The trim removed 4 bases at V and 4 bases at J, leaving 5 bases unmatched. CDR3 DNA sequence: TGTGCCAGCAGCCGAGGACAGGGGAGCTATGGCTACACCTTC. Translation: CASSRGQGSYGYTF. The whole variable domain, remainder taken from reference TRBV9 and TRBJ1-2, is DSGVTQTPKHLITATGQRVTLRCSPRSGDLSVYWYQQSLDQGLQFLIQYYNGEERAKGNILERFSAQQFPDLHSELNLSSLELGDSALYFCASSRGQGSYGYTFGSGTRLTVV.

The chain couples TRBV19 to TRBJ2-5; possible D gene TRBD1, 5 bases. V gave up 6 bases and J gave up 5 bases, with 13 bases separating them. The CDR3 runs to 13 residues. CDR1 and CDR2 from the germline V gene are LNHDA and SQIVND (reference sequence). CDR3 loop: CASSDQGRETQYF. CDR3 DNA: TGTGCCAGTAGCGATCAGGGCCGCGAGACCCAGTACTTC.

This clonotype appeared a few times. V is TRBV20-1 and J is TRBJ1-2; D is possibly TRBD1 (5 bases). CDR1 and CDR2 from the germline V gene are DFQATT and SNEGSKA (reference sequence). Trimming cost V 0 bases and J 8 bases, with 13 bases left between them. This CDR3 contains 13 residues. CDR3 coding DNA: TGCAGTGCTAGAGATGGGGAAGGGGAAGGCTACACCTTC. This gives the protein CSARDGEGEGYTF.

In regard to this clonotype: Sequence at one end of the junction differs from germline and may be a read error. CDR3 region: CASSQVTGGSGYTF. The CDR3 DNA reads TGCGCCAGCAGCCAAGTAACTGGAGGCTCTGGCTACACCTTC. The V and J genes are TRBV7-2 and TRBJ1-2; D unclear. CDR3 size: 14 residues. Germline V gene lookup returns CDR1 SGHTA and CDR2 FQGNSA.

The table lists this clonotype with a count of one. A junction end diverges from the germline sequence, so it may reflect a read error. This chain links TRBV7-9 with TRBJ2-5, with 9 bases aligning to TRBD2. CDR3 length equals 16 residues. The germline gives CDR1 SEHNR, CDR2 FQNEAQ (reference sequence). Here the CDR3 reads CASSQDLAGGGETQYF. In DNA form, the CDR3 reads TGCGCCAGCAGCCAAGATTTGGCGGGGGGGGGGGAGACCCAGTACTTC.

This clonotype was seen more than once but under ten times. This sequence joins TRBV6-4 and TRBJ1-2, with 10 bases aligning to TRBD1. The CDR3 has 13 amino acids. Germline loops: CDR1 MRHNA, CDR2 SNTAGT. Trimming took 3 bases from V and 8 from J; bases not matched to a gene: 3. CDR3: CASSEGQGKGYTF. In DNA form, the CDR3 reads TGTGCCAGCAGTGAGGGACAGGGGAAGGGCTACACCTTC.

This clonotype was detected a few times. The chain is built from TRBV6-1 and TRBJ2-6; tentative D call: TRBD1 (5 bases). This CDR3 contains 14 residues. The V and J ends lost 7 bases and 1 base respectively, with 8 bases between them. Looked up from germline, CDR1 is MNHNS and CDR2 is SASEGT. The CDR3 region is CASNAGSGANVLTF. For the CDR3, the DNA is TGTGCCAGCAACGCAGGGTCTGGGGCCAACGTCCTGACTTTC.

The sample holds many counts of this clonotype. The chain employs TRBV5-1 and TRBJ1-5, with D possibly TRBD1 on 5 matching bases. Looked up from germline, CDR1 is SGHRS and CDR2 is YFSETQ. The CDR3 is 15 amino acids. V shed 4 bases and J shed 7 bases, with 18 bases lying between them. The DNA for the CDR3 is TGCGCCAGCAGCCGTGAGGGAGGGGTGGAACAGCCCCAGCATTTT. The encoded protein is CASSREGGVEQPQHF.

This clonotype occurred many times. This rearrangement joins TRBV7-2 to TRBJ1-2; D may be TRBD1 (5 bases). The germline V and J ends were trimmed by 2 bases and 7 bases, with 17 bases remaining between them. CDR3 length equals 15 residues. Germline V gene sequence: CDR1 SGHTA, CDR2 FQGNSA. CDR3 sequence reads: CASSLSLQGDFGYTF. CDR3 sequence (DNA): TGTGCCAGCAGCTTATCGTTGCAGGGCGATTTTGGCTACACCTTC.

The rearrangement links TRBV7-2 to TRBJ2-3; D unclear. Germline-derived CDR1 and CDR2 are SGHTA and FQGNSA. This CDR3 has 13 amino acids. With 5 bases removed from V and 5 bases from J, the gap between germline ends came to 11 bases. The CDR3 here is CASSPRKRDTQYF. The CDR3 region has the DNA TGTGCCAGCAGCCCACGGAAAAGAGATACGCAGTATTTT. The full variable domain, completed using reference TRBV7-2 and TRBJ2-3, is GAGVSQSPSNKVTEKGKDVELRCDPISGHTALYWYRQSLGQGLEFLIYFQGNSAPDKSGLPSDRFSAERTGGSVSTLTIQRTQQEDSAVYLCASSPRKRDTQYFGPGTRLTVL.

Worth noting for this clonotype: A much larger clonotype is one base distant, so this may be a read error. The chain joins TRBV6-2 or TRBV6-3 to TRBJ1-2, with 7 bases lining up with TRBD1. J gave up 4 bases and V 2 bases, and 4 bases lay outside the gene matches. The CDR3 consists of 14 residues. The germline CDR1 and CDR2 sequences are MNHEY and SVGEGT. The DNA for the CDR3 is TGTGCCAGCAGTTACAGGGACAGCTCCTATGGCTACACCTTC. Amino acid sequence: CASSYRDSSYGYTF.